The 5 T cell receptor beta chains below were found in one sample sequenced in a study of breast tumors, draining lymph nodes, adjacent tissues. One entry per CDR3 protein results from TCRdb running MiXCR on the multiplex PCR reads. The sample contains 25,000 or so distinct CDR3 sequences, roughly three quarters of which appear only once. The sample consisted of tumor-adjacent breast tissue. These TCRs come from a female donor with breast cancer. Some clones in this sample may be carry-over from other donors' samples.

The chain links TRBV5-1 to TRBJ2-1, with D possibly matching TRBD1 (5 bases). V was trimmed by 6 bases and J by 0 bases, leaving 19 bases between them. Germline CDR1 is SGHRS and CDR2 is YFSETQ. The CDR3 is made up of 17 amino acids. DNA for the CDR3: TGCGCCAGCAACCTGGGCAGGGTGGGTTACTCCTACAATGAGCAGTTCTTC. Translation gives CASNLGRVGYSYNEQFF.

J is TRBJ2-1 and V is TRBV6-1, with 8 nucleotides matching TRBD2. Germline V lookup: CDR1 MNHNS, CDR2 SASEGT. CDR3 length equals 15 residues. V was pared by 7 bases and J by 10 bases, with 15 bases of the junction left unmatched. The CDR3 here is CASTYTSGRFYEQFF. The CDR3 region has the DNA TGTGCCAGCACCTACACGAGCGGGAGATTTTACGAGCAGTTCTTC.

The chain links TRBV24-1 to TRBJ2-5; 7 bases are shared with TRBD1. This CDR3 region has 15 residues. J lost 1 base, V lost 5 bases, and 6 bases had no gene match. Germline CDR1 is KGHDR and CDR2 is SFDVKD. The CDR3 DNA reads as TGTGCCACCAGTGGGACCGGGACAGTCCAAGAGACCCAGTACTTC. Translated: CATSGTGTVQETQYF.

The chain uses TRBV11-2 and TRBJ1-2, with a tentative D call TRBD1 (6 bases). V was clipped by 4 bases and J by 5 bases, with 8 bases between them. Germline assignment: CDR1 SGHAT and CDR2 FQNNGV. The CDR3 has 12 residues. The CDR3 bases are TGTGCCAGCAGCTATGGACAGTATGGCTACACCTTC. Translated: CASSYGQYGYTF.

This clonotype is labeled as medium-sized. The chain is built from TRBV20-1 and TRBJ2-7; 8 positions agree with TRBD2. The trim removed 0 bases at V and 7 bases at J, leaving 8 bases unmatched. This CDR3 region has 14 residues. Germline V gene lookup returns CDR1 DFQATT and CDR2 SNEGSKA (reference sequence). The CDR3, as DNA: TGCAGTGCTAGAGATGTGGTAGCGGGATGGGAGCAGTACTTC. Its translation: CSARDVVAGWEQYF.